This T cell receptor (beta chain) was sequenced for a study of T cell responses to AZD1222 COVID-19 vaccine. Regarding the study as a whole: Two AZD1222 doses significantly raised spike-specific TCR breadth and depth over controls. The study reported that nearly half of spike-specific TCRs target unmutated variant regions. Among the donors, most were white British and more were female, and clonal diversity was possibly underestimated.

TCRdb's table, derived via immunoSEQ multiplex PCR, lists solely in-frame clones and lacks some. The data show more than 95,000 clones, with roughly 88% seen just once and about 28% held by the top ten. Notes on this clone: Its specificity is not known.

The TCR comes from an adult who received the AZD1222 COVID-19 vaccine. The sample consisted of peripheral blood, taken 28 days after the second AZD1222 dose.

CDR3 DNA sequence: TGTGCCTGGAGCGACAGGGGGAACACTGAAGCTTTCTTT. Protein sequence: CAWSDRGNTEAFF. V and J are TRBV30 and TRBJ1-1; 8 positions agree with TRBD1. This CDR3 contains 13 residues. The J segment lost 1 base and the V segment lost 3 bases, leaving 1 base of the junction unmatched. Looked up from germline, CDR1 is GTSNPN and CDR2 is SVGIG (reference sequence).